The following is a T cell receptor (beta chain) sequence with its context. Its specificity is unknown. Trimming pared 5 bases from V and 4 bases from J, leaving 18 bases between. The V gene's germline CDR1 is LNHDA and CDR2 SQIVND (reference sequence). The CDR3 spans 16 residues. These data originate in a study of T-cell memory formation after mild COVID-19. Overall study: TCR clusters were mostly confined to one donor each.

TCRdb independently ran MiXCR on the 5' RACE reads; one entry per CDR3 protein. The sample contains approximately 440,000 distinct CDR3 sequences, 20% of which appear only once. The study, taken as a whole, reports: Memory cells collected pre-infection included some clones that later responded, suggesting cross-reactive memory joined. CM and EM subsets held most contracting CD4+ clones; EMRA held CD8+ ones. Clones that contracted from day 15 to 85 were balanced CD4/CD8, while later expanders leaned CD4+.

The receptor was derived from an adult woman who had mild COVID-19 (a few samples of this study predate the infection). Cell type and time point are not known. Sequences were obtained from PBMCs or a T cell subset sorted from them (not recorded which). This sequence joins TRBV19 and TRBJ2-1; tentative D call: TRBD1 (5 bases). The CDR3 nucleotides are TGTGCCAGTAGTGCGTTGGGGCGCCCCACTTACAATGAGCAGTTCTTC. Translation: CASSALGRPTYNEQFF.